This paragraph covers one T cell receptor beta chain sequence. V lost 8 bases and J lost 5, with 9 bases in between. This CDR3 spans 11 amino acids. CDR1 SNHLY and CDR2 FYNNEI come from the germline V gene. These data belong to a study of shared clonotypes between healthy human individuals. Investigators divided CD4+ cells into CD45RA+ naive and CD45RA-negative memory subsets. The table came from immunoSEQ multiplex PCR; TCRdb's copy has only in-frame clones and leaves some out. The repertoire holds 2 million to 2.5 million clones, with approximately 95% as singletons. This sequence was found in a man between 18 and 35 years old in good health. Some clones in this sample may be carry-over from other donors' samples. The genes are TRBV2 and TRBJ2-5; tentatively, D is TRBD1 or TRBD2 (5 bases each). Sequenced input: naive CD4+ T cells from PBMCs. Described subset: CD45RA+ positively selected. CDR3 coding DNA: TGTGCCAGCGTCGAGGGGGAGACCCAGTACTTC. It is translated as CASVEGETQYF. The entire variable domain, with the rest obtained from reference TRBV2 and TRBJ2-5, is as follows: EPEVTQTPSHQVTQMGQEVILRCVPISNHLYFYWYRQILGQKVEFLVSFYNNEISEKSEIFDDQFSVERPDGSNFTLKIRSTKLEDSAMYFCASVEGETQYFGPGTRLLVL.